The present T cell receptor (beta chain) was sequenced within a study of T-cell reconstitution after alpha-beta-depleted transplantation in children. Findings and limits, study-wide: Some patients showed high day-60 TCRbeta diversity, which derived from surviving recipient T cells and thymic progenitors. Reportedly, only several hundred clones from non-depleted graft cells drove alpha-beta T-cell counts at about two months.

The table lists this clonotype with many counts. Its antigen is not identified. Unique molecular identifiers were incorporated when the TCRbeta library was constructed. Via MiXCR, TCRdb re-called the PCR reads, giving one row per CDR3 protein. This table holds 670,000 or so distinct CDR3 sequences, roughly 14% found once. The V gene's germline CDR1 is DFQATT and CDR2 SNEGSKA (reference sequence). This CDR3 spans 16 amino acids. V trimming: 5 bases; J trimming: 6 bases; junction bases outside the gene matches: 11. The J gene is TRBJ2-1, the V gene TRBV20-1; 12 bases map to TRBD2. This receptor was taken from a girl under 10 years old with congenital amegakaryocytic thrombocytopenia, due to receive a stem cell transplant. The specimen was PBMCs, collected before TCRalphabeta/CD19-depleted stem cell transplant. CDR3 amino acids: CSAPTTGTSGFNEQFF. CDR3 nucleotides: TGCAGTGCTCCCACAACCGGGACTAGCGGGTTCAATGAGCAGTTCTTC.